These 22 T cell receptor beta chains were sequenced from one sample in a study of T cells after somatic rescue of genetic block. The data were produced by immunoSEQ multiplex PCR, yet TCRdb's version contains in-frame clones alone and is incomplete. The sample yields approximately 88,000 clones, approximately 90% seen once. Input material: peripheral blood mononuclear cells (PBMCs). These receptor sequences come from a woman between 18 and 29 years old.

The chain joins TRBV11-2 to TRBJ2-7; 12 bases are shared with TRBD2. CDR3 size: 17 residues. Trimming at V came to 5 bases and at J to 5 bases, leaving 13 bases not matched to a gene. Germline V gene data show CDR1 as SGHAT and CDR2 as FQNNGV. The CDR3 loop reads CASSPPRPGLAGHEQYF. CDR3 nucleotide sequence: TGTGCCAGCAGCCCCCCCAGACCGGGACTAGCGGGTCACGAGCAGTACTTC.

CDR3 nucleotide sequence: TGTGCCAGCACCGGCGGGAGCACGCCCAAGAAGCAGTACTTC. Translating it yields CASTGGSTPKKQYF. The chain combines TRBV28 with TRBJ2-7; 7 nucleotides align to TRBD2. CDR3 size: 14 residues. CDR1 is MDHEN and CDR2 is SYDVKM in the germline V gene. Trimming removed 7 bases from V and 8 bases from J; junction bases left unmatched: 14.

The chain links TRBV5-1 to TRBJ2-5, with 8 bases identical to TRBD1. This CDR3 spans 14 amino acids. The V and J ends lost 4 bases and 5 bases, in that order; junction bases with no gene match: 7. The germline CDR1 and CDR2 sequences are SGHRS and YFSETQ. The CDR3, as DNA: TGCGCCAGCAGCATTCAGGGGGCGTCGGAGACCCAGTACTTC. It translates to CASSIQGASETQYF.

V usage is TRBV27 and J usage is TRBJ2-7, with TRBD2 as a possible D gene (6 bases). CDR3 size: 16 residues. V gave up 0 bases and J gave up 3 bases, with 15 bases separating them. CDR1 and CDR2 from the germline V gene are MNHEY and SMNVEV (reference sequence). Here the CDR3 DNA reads TGTGCCAGCAGTTTATCGCCGGGGACTGGGGACTACGAGCAGTACTTC. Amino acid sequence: CASSLSPGTGDYEQYF.

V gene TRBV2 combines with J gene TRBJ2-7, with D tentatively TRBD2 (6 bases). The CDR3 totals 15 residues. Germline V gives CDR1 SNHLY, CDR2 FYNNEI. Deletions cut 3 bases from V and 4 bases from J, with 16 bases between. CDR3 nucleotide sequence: TGTGCCAGCAGTGACGTCTGGGACTCGAAGTACGAGCAGTACTTC. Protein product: CASSDVWDSKYEQYF.

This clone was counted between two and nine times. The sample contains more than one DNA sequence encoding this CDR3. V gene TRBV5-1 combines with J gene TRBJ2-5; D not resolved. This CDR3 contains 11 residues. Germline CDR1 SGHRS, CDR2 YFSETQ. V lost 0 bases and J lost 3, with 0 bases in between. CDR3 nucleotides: TGCGCCAGCAGCTTGGAAGAGACCCAGTACTTC. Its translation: CASSLEETQYF.

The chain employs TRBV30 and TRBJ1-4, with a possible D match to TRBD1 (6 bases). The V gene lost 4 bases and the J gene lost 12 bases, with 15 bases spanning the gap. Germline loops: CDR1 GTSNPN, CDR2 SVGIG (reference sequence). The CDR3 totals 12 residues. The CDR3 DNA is TGTGCCTGGAACCCGGGGGAGGGGGAACTGTTTTTT. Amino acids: CAWNPGEGELFF.

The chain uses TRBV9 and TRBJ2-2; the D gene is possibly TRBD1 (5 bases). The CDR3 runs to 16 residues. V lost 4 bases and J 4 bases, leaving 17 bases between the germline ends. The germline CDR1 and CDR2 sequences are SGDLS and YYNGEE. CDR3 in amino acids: CASSPAGRVGTGELFF. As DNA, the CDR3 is TGTGCCAGCAGCCCTGCTGGCAGGGTGGGCACCGGGGAGCTGTTTTTT.

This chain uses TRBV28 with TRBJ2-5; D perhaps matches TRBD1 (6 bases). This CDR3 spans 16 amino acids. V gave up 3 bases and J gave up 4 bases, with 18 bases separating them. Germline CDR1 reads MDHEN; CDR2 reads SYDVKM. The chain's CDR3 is CASSFSAGLGAETQYF. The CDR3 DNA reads TGTGCCAGCAGTTTTTCCGCGGGCCTGGGGGCAGAGACCCAGTACTTC.

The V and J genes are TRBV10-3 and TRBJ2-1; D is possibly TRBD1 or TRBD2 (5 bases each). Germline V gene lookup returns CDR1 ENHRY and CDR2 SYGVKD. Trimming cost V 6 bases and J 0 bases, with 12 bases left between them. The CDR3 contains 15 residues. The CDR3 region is CAIRSSGSSYNEQFF. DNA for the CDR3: TGTGCCATCAGGAGCTCAGGGAGCTCCTACAATGAGCAGTTCTTC.

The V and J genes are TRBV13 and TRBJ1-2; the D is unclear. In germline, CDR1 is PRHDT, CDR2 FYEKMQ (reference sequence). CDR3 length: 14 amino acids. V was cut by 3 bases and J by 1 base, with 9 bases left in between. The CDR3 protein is CASSFGPSNYGYTF. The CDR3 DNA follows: TGTGCCAGCAGCTTCGGGCCCAGTAACTATGGCTACACCTTC.

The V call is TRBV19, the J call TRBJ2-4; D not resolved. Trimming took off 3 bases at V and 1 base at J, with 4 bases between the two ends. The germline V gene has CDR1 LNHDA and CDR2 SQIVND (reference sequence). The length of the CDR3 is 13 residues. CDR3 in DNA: TGTGCCAGTAGTATCGGGGCCAAAAACATTCAGTACTTC. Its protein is CASSIGAKNIQYF. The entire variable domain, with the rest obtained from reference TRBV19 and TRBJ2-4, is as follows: DGGITQSPKYLFRKEGQNVTLSCEQNLNHDAMYWYRQDPGQGLRLIYYSQIVNDFQKGDIAEGYSVSREKKESFPLTVTSAQKNPTAFYLCASSIGAKNIQYFGAGTRLSVL.

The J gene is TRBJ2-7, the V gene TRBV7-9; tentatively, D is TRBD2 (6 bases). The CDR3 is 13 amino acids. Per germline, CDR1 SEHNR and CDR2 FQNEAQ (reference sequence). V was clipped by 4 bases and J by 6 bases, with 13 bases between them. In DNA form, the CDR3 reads TGTGCCAGCAGCTGGATAGGGACTCCCGAGCAGTACTTC. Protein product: CASSWIGTPEQYF. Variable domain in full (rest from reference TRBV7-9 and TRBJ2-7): DTGVSQNPRHKITKRGQNVTFRCDPISEHNRLYWYRQTLGQGPEFLTYFQNEAQLEKSRLLSDRFSAERPKGSFSTLEIQRTEQGDSAMYLCASSWIGTPEQYFGPGTRLTVT.

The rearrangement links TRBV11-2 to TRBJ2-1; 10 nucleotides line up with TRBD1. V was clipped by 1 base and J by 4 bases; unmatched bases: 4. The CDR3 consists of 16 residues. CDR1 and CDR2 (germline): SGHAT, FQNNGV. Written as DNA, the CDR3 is TGTGCCAGCAGCTTAGGGGACAGGGGCGGGTACAATGAGCAGTTCTTC. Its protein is CASSLGDRGGYNEQFF.

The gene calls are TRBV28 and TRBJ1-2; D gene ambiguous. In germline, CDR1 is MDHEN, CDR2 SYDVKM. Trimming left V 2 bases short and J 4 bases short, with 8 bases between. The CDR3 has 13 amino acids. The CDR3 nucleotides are TGTGCCAGCAGTTTACTGGGGTCCTATGGCTACACCTTC. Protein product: CASSLLGSYGYTF.

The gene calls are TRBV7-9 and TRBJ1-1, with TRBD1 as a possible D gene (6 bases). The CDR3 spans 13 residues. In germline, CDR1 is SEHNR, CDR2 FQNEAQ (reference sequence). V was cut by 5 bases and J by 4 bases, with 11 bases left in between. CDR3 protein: CASSRRGGTEAFF. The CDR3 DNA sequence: TGTGCCAGCAGCCGGAGAGGGGGCACTGAAGCTTTCTTT. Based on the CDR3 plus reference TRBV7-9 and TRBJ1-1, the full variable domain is DTGVSQNPRHKITKRGQNVTFRCDPISEHNRLYWYRQTLGQGPEFLTYFQNEAQLEKSRLLSDRFSAERPKGSFSTLEIQRTEQGDSAMYLCASSRRGGTEAFFGQGTRLTVV.

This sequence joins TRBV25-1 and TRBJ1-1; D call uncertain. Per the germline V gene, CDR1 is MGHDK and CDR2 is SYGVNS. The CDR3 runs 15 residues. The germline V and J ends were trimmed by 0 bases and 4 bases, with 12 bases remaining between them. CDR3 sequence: CASSEYRGVGTEAFF. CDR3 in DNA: TGTGCCAGCAGTGAATATCGGGGAGTAGGCACTGAAGCTTTCTTT.

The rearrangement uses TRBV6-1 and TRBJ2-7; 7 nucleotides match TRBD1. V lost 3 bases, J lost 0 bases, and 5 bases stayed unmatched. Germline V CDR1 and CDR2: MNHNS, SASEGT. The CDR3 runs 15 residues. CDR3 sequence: CASSEPRDSSYEQYF. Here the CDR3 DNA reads TGTGCCAGCAGTGAGCCCCGGGACAGCTCCTACGAGCAGTACTTC.

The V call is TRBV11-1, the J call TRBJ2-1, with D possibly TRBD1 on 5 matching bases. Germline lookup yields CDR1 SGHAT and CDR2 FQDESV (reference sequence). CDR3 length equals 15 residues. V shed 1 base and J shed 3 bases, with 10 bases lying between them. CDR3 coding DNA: TGTGCCAGCAGCTTAGACAGGAAAAGCTACAATGAGCAGTTCTTC. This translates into CASSLDRKSYNEQFF.

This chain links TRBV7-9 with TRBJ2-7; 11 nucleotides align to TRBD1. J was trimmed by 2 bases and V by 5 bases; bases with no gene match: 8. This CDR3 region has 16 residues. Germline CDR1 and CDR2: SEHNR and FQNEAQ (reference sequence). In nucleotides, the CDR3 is TGTGCCAGCAGCCCTCTCCCGGGACAGGGGGCCTACGAGCAGTACTTC. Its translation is CASSPLPGQGAYEQYF.

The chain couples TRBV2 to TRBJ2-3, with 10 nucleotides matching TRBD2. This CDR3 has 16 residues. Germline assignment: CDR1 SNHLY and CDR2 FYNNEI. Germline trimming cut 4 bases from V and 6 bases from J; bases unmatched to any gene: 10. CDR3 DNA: TGTGCCAGCAGTGGAGGGGCTCTAGCGGGAGCGGATACGCAGTATTTT. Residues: CASSGGALAGADTQYF.

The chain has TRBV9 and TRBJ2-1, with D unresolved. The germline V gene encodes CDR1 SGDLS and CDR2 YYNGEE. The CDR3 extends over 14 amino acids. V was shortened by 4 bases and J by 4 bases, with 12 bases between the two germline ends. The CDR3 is CASSPRDGYNEQFF. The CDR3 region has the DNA TGTGCCAGCAGCCCACGTGACGGTTACAATGAGCAGTTCTTC.